The rows below give T cell receptor beta chains drawn from one sample of a study of blood T cell repertoires in COVID-19. TCRdb keeps only in-frame clones here, not all; method: immunoSEQ multiplex PCR. The data show about 130,000 clones, with around 89% seen just once and around 4.5% held by the top ten. The sample taken for sequencing was peripheral blood. These receptor sequences come from a man between 60 and 70 years old with COVID-19, enrolled during active disease. CDR3s include the opening cysteine and the closing phenylalanine or tryptophan. Each record gives: J gene, V gene, D gene, clone size, CDR3 protein, CDR3 DNA. A D gene is named only where the DNA matches it firmly. Only part of the rows carry a size: once, few, many, or a class if the clone is expanded.

>TRBJ1-2|TRBV7-2|TRBD1|NA
CASSPRTGLYGYTF
TGTGCCAGCAGCCCGCGGACAGGGCTGTATGGCTACACCTTC
>TRBJ1-2|TRBV7-6|NA|NA
CASSLGASSTNGYTF
TGTGCCAGCAGCTTGGGGGCGAGTAGTACGAATGGCTACACCTTC
>TRBJ1-5|TRBV19|NA|NA
CASRPGQDNQPQHF
TGTGCCAGTAGACCGGGACAAGACAATCAGCCCCAGCATTTT
>TRBJ1-6|TRBV11-2|NA|NA
CASSLGTSPTSPLHF
TGTGCCAGCAGCTTGGGGACATCTCCAACATCACCCCTCCACTTT
>TRBJ1-2|TRBV27|NA|NA
CASRLRTTGDYGYTF
TGTGCCAGCAGACTTAGGACAACTGGGGACTATGGCTACACCTTC
>TRBJ1-3|TRBV7-2|TRBD1|once
CASSYNPGTGIRNTIYF
TGTGCCAGCAGCTACAACCCTGGGACAGGAATAAGAAACACCATATATTTT
>TRBJ2-7|TRBV5-6|TRBD1|NA
CASSFRQGAYEQYF
TGTGCCAGCAGCTTTAGACAGGGGGCCTACGAGCAGTACTTC
>TRBJ1-2|TRBV2|TRBD1|NA
CASSGDRGYYGYTF
TGTGCCAGCAGTGGGGACAGGGGATACTATGGCTACACCTTC
>TRBJ2-5|TRBV24-1|TRBD1|few
CATSDPGTGGETQYF
TGTGCCACCAGTGATCCCGGGACAGGGGGCGAGACCCAGTACTTC
>TRBJ1-1|TRBV18|NA|NA
CASSLEDFPEAFF
TGTGCCAGCTCTCTAGAGGATTTCCCTGAAGCTTTCTTT
>TRBJ2-3|TRBV18|NA|NA
CASSPNTGDTQYF
TGTGCCAGCTCCCCAAATACTGGAGATACGCAGTATTTT
>TRBJ1-5|TRBV7-2|NA|NA
CASSLPGNQPQHF
TGTGCCAGCAGCTTACCGGGCAATCAGCCCCAGCATTTT
>TRBJ1-2|TRBV5-5|NA|NA
CASSLSRGYYGYTF
TGTGCCAGCAGCTTGTCCCGGGGGTACTATGGCTACACCTTC
>TRBJ1-5|TRBV7-9|TRBD1|once
CASSLGAGGPPRGNQPQHF
TGTGCCAGCAGCTTAGGGGCAGGGGGCCCCCCAAGGGGCAATCAGCCCCAGCATTTT
>TRBJ1-5|TRBV6-1|TRBD1|NA
CASSDAGTGGQPQHF
TGTGCCAGCAGTGACGCCGGGACAGGGGGACAGCCCCAGCATTTT
>TRBJ1-1|TRBV3-1/TRBV3-2|NA|NA
CASSSLGGNTEAFF
TGTGCCAGCAGCTCCCTCGGCGGGAACACTGAAGCTTTCTTT
>TRBJ1-2|TRBV20-1|NA|NA
CSASQDPVYGYTF
TGCAGTGCTAGTCAGGATCCTGTCTATGGCTACACCTTC
>TRBJ2-1|TRBV2|TRBD2|NA
CASSVLAGQFF
TGTGCCAGCAGTGTACTAGCGGGGCAATTCTTC
>TRBJ1-2|TRBV3-1/TRBV3-2|NA|NA
CASTLGGAYGYTF
TGTGCCAGCACCCTTGGGGGGGCCTATGGCTACACCTTC
>TRBJ1-4|TRBV25-1|NA|NA
CATRGGAGRDEKLFF
TGTGCCACCAGGGGAGGTGCCGGTCGGGATGAAAAACTGTTTTTT
>TRBJ1-6|TRBV19|NA|NA
CASSQAGYSPLHF
TGTGCCAGTAGTCAAGCGGGGTATTCACCCCTCCACTTT
>TRBJ2-2|TRBV9|TRBD2|NA
CASSVRSGGRDTGELFF
TGTGCCAGCAGCGTACGTAGCGGGGGCCGGGACACCGGGGAGCTGTTTTTT
>TRBJ1-1|TRBV5-1|NA|NA
CASSLERAGEAFF
TGCGCCAGCAGCTTGGAACGGGCGGGTGAAGCTTTCTTT
>TRBJ2-5|TRBV2|NA|NA
CAIGQPQETQYF
TGTGCCATTGGACAGCCACAAGAGACCCAGTACTTC
>TRBJ1-2|TRBV3-1/TRBV3-2|NA|NA
CASSQSQGGGYTF
TGTGCCAGCAGCCAAAGTCAGGGAGGCGGCTACACCTTC
>TRBJ2-7|TRBV4-1|TRBD2|NA
CASSRTGTSSYEQYF
TGCGCCAGCAGCCGAACAGGGACTAGCTCCTACGAGCAGTACTTC